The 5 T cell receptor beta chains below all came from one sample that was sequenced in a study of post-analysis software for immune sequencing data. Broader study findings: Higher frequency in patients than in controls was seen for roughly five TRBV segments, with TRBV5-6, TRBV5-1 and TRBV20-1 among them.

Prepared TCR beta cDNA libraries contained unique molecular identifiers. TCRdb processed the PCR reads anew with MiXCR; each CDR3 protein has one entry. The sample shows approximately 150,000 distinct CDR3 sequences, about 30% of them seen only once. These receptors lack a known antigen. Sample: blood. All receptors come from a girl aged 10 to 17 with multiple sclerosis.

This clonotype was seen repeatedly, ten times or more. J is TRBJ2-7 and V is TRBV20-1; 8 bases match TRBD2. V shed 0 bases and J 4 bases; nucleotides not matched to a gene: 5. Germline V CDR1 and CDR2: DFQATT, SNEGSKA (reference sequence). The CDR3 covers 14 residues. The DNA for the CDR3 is TGCAGTGCTAGAGATCCCGCGGGAGGTTACGAGCAGTACTTC. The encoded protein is CSARDPAGGYEQYF.

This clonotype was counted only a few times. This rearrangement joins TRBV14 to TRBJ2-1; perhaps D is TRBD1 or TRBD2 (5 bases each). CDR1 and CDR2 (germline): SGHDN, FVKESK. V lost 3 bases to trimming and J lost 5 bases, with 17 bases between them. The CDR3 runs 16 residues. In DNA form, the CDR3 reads TGTGCCAGCAGCCATTTTAGAGGGGTTACGGACAATGAGCAGTTCTTC. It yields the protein CASSHFRGVTDNEQFF.

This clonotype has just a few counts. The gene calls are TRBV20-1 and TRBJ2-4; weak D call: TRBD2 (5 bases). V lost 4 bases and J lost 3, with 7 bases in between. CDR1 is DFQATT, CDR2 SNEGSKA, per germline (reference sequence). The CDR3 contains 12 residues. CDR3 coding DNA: TGCAGTGCTACAGAGGGCAAAAACATTCAGTACTTC. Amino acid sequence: CSATEGKNIQYF.

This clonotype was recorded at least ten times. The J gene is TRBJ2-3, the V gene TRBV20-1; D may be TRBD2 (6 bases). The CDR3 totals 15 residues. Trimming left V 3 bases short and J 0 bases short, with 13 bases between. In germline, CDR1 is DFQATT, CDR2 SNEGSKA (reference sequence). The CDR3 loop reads CSASISGPSTDTQYF. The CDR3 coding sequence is TGCAGTGCTAGCATCAGCGGGCCCAGCACAGATACGCAGTATTTT.

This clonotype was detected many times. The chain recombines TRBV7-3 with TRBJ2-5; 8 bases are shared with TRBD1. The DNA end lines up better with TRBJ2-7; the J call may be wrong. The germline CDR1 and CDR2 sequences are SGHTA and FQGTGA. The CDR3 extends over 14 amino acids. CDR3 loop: CASRPGQGRFEQYF. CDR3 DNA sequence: TGTGCCAGCAGGCCAGGACAGGGACGGTTCGAGCAGTACTTC.